These T cell receptor beta chains were read from a single sample in a study of T-cell memory formation after mild COVID-19. MiXCR, run by TCRdb on the 5' RACE reads, gives a single entry per CDR3 protein. The top ten clones hold 3.8% of a sample with 150,000 or so distinct CDR3 sequences, more than 9% of them seen once. Sequenced: PBMCs or a T cell subset sorted from them (not recorded which). The source of these receptors is a man younger than 35 who had mild COVID-19 (a few samples of this study predate the infection). Cell type and time point are not known. CDR3s include the opening cysteine and the closing phenylalanine or tryptophan. A D gene is named only where the DNA matches it firmly. Size tells how often a clone was seen (once, few, many) or the class of an expanded clone, and some rows leave it out.

clone_size	v_call	d_call	j_call	cdr3_nt	cdr3_aa
few	TRBV11-2	TRBD2	TRBJ2-1	TGTGCCAGCAGCTCCGACTGGACTAGCGGGGGCTATGAGCAGTTCTTC	CASSSDWTSGGYEQFF
few	TRBV7-9	-	TRBJ1-1	TGTGCCAGCAGCTTAGCTTGGGTGAACACTGAAGCTTTCTTT	CASSLAWVNTEAFF
-	TRBV19	TRBD1	TRBJ2-5	TGTGCCAGTAGTGTCAGGACAGGGGGGATGGAGACCCAGTACTTC	CASSVRTGGMETQYF
-	TRBV6-5	-	TRBJ2-2	TGTGCCAGCATGCCCCCCCTGACGGAAACCGGGGAGCTGTTTTTT	CASMPPLTETGELFF
many	TRBV7-9	-	TRBJ1-5	TGTGCCAGCAGCCTGAATAGCAATCAGCCCCAGCATTTT	CASSLNSNQPQHF
few	TRBV4-2	TRBD2	TRBJ2-5	TGTGCCAGCAGCCAAGGGACTAGCTCGGGAGAGACCCAGTACTTC	CASSQGTSSGETQYF
-	TRBV7-3	-	TRBJ2-5	TGTGCCAGCAGCTTAAACAAGGAGACCCAGTACTTC	CASSLNKETQYF
-	TRBV6-5	-	TRBJ2-1	TGTGCCAGCAGTTACTCGGACGGCTCCTACAATGAGCAGTTCTTC	CASSYSDGSYNEQFF
few	TRBV20-1	-	TRBJ2-3	TGCAGTGCATCGGCCGGGACACAGAGCACAGATACGCAGTATTTT	CSASAGTQSTDTQYF
-	TRBV6-5	TRBD1	TRBJ1-1	TGTGCCAGCAGACTACAGGGGAACGGGAGGAACACTGAAGCTTTCTTT	CASRLQGNGRNTEAFF
-	TRBV6-5	-	TRBJ1-6	TGTGCCAGCAGCCTCTTCCCCGGGGGGCTTGGTTCACCCCTCCACTTT	CASSLFPGGLGSPLHF
few	TRBV3-1	-	TRBJ1-1	TGTGCCAGCAGCCGGTACCGGGACTTTAACACTGAAGCTTTCTTT	CASSRYRDFNTEAFF
few	TRBV7-2	-	TRBJ2-2	TGTGCCAGCAGCTTTATCCAGGTCAACACCGGGGAGCTGTTTTTT	CASSFIQVNTGELFF
-	TRBV5-1	-	TRBJ2-1	TGCGCCAGCAGCTTGGAGGCCAACGAGCAGTTCTTC	CASSLEANEQFF
-	TRBV20-1	-	TRBJ2-2	TGCAGTGCTGGGAACCGGGCCCGGACCGGGGAGCTGTTTTTT	CSAGNRARTGELFF
many	TRBV7-2	TRBD1	TRBJ1-4	TGTGCCAGCACCAGGGGACAGTTAAATGAAAAACTGTTTTTT	CASTRGQLNEKLFF